Sequencing of this T cell receptor (beta chain) was carried out in a study of radiation and T cells in renal cell carcinoma. Study-wide context: Nephrectomy followed 15 Gy stereotactic body radiation by 4 weeks.

Generated by immunoSEQ multiplex PCR, the TCRdb table keeps only in-frame clones and is missing some. The profile shows 130,000 or so clones, 83% of them singletons. This sample's time point: baseline pretreatment blood. As for treatment: 15 Gy SBRT to primary tumor, nephrectomy 4 weeks later. The patient's renal cell carcinoma had clear cell pathology. Regarding the study as a whole: Without pretreatment biopsies, baseline tumor clonotype presence was undetermined. In blood, top tumor clones expanded by 2 weeks, shrinking by 4.

A word on this clone: The antigen remains undetermined.

The CDR3 consists of 12 residues. V dropped 3 bases and J dropped 3 bases, with 8 bases sitting between them. The germline CDR1 and CDR2 sequences are GTSNPN and SVGIG (reference sequence). This clonotype originated in a woman aged 45-60 years with renal cell carcinoma. Here the sequenced sample was blood, taken from a patient whose treatment included radiotherapy and nephrectomy. V and J are TRBV30 and TRBJ1-2; D gene ambiguous. CDR3 DNA sequence: TGTGCCTGGAGCCAAAGGGACTATGGCTACACCTTC. This sequence encodes CAWSQRDYGYTF.